Following are 28 T cell receptor beta chains from one sample sequenced in a study of prognosis after radiotherapy for stage I lung cancer. Starting from genomic DNA, TCR beta CDR3 was amplified through two-round multiplex PCR. Primers were specific to each TRBV and TRBJ gene in first-round PCR. TCRdb reprocessed the multiplex PCR reads with MiXCR, giving one entry per CDR3 protein. The sample lists about 36,000 distinct CDR3 sequences, roughly a third occurring once. The starting material was PBMCs, obtained before or after stereotactic body radiation therapy (not recorded which). The receptors derive from a donor of 50 years or more with non-small cell lung cancer.

This clonotype was seen at least ten times. The J gene is TRBJ2-3, the V gene TRBV11-2; D uncertain. The CDR3 contains 13 residues. The V gene lost 0 bases and the J gene lost 11 bases, with 12 bases spanning the gap. Germline CDR1 reads SGHAT; CDR2 reads FQNNGV. The CDR3 protein is CASSLDRDTGQYF. CDR3 in DNA: TGTGCCAGCAGCTTAGATCGCGACACCGGGCAGTATTTT.

This clonotype was seen once. The chain links TRBV28 to TRBJ2-3; D gene uncertain. Between the trimmed V and J ends, which lost 5 bases and 1 base, there was a span of 13 bases. Germline CDR1 and CDR2: MDHEN and SYDVKM. The CDR3 sequence is 15 residues long. The CDR3 region is CASSASTGGTDTQYF. The DNA of the CDR3 is TGTGCCAGCAGTGCATCGACTGGGGGCACAGATACGCAGTATTTT.

This clonotype was picked up many times. The chain links TRBV19 to TRBJ1-5, with no clear D. CDR1 and CDR2 (germline): LNHDA, SQIVND (reference sequence). Trimming removed 3 bases from V and 0 bases from J, with 6 bases in between. The CDR3 has 14 amino acids. The CDR3 DNA reads as TGTGCCAGTAGTATTGGGCCTAGCAATCAGCCCCAGCATTTT. Its translation: CASSIGPSNQPQHF.

There are many counts of this clonotype. The chain carries TRBV28 and TRBJ1-5; 7 bases align to TRBD1. The CDR3 runs to 16 residues. The V and J ends lost 2 bases and 6 bases, in that order; junction bases with no gene match: 10. Per germline, CDR1 MDHEN and CDR2 SYDVKM. CDR3 protein: CASSLSGGRGRQPQHF. DNA of the CDR3: TGTGCCAGCAGTTTAAGTGGAGGGAGGGGGCGTCAGCCCCAGCATTTT.

This clonotype was detected ten times or more. This chain connects TRBV19 to TRBJ2-2; D possibly corresponds to TRBD1 (6 bases). Germline V gene data show CDR1 as LNHDA and CDR2 as SQIVND (reference sequence). The ends were cut back, 4 bases at V and 4 bases at J, with 10 bases in the middle. The CDR3 extends over 14 amino acids. The CDR3 DNA reads TGTGCCAGTAGTACCGGGACACTCACCGGGGAGCTGTTTTTT. This sequence encodes CASSTGTLTGELFF.

By sample share, this clonotype is medium-sized. V and J are TRBV6-1 and TRBJ2-7, with D perhaps TRBD1 or TRBD2 (5 bases each). Deletions cut 1 base from V and 5 bases from J, with 12 bases between. CDR1 MNHNS and CDR2 SASEGT come from the germline V gene. The CDR3 length is 14 residues. This CDR3 is CASSEDEGPNEQYF. The DNA for the CDR3 is TGTGCCAGCAGTGAAGATGAGGGGCCGAACGAGCAGTACTTC.

Comments on this clonotype: A far larger clone is only one base removed, so a read error is likely. This chain uses TRBV6-9 with TRBJ2-1, with TRBD2 matching 8 bases. J lost 15 bases, V lost 8 bases, and 12 bases had no gene match. Germline CDR1 and CDR2: MNHGY and SVAAGI. The length of the CDR3 is 12 residues. This CDR3 is CASGHGGAGRFF. For the CDR3, the DNA is TGTGCCAGCGGACACGGGGGGGCGGGGCGGTTCTTC.

In regard to this clonotype: This sequence may be a read error, since a much larger clone differs from it by one base. The V gene is TRBV6-2 or TRBV6-3, the J gene TRBJ2-5, with D unclear. CDR1 and CDR2 from the germline V gene are MNHEY and SVGEGT. V lost 5 bases, J lost 7 bases, and 17 bases lay in between. This CDR3 comprises 14 residues. The CDR3 sequence is CASSQPSGSVTQYF. CDR3 bases: TGTGCCAGCAGTCAACCTAGTGGGTCGGTGACCCAGTACTTC.

This clonotype was seen many times. The J gene is TRBJ2-5, the V gene TRBV12-3 or TRBV12-4; a possible D gene is TRBD1 (5 bases). The CDR3 length is 13 residues. Trimming removed 5 bases at V and 4 bases at J, with 11 bases between. The CDR3 loop reads CASSPGFGETQYF. DNA for the CDR3: TGTGCCAGCAGTCCAGGGTTCGGAGAGACCCAGTACTTC.

This clonotype was counted ten times or more. The rearrangement links TRBV5-8 to TRBJ2-7, with D perhaps assigned TRBD1 or TRBD2 (5 bases each). V was pared by 0 bases and J by 0 bases, with 10 bases between. Germline values: CDR1 SGHTS, CDR2 YDEGEE. The CDR3 loop spans 15 amino acids. CDR3 amino acids: CASSLVAGSSYEQYF. In nucleotides, the CDR3 is TGTGCCAGCAGCTTGGTGGCAGGGAGCTCCTACGAGCAGTACTTC.

This clonotype appeared many times. V usage is TRBV9 and J usage is TRBJ2-2; TRBD1 might be the D (5 bases). This CDR3 has 14 amino acids. The V and J ends lost 2 bases and 3 bases respectively, with 8 bases between them. Germline V gene data show CDR1 as SGDLS and CDR2 as YYNGEE. The CDR3 loop reads CASSVLTDTGELFF. In DNA form, the CDR3 reads TGTGCCAGCAGCGTTCTGACAGACACCGGGGAGCTGTTTTTT.

As to this clonotype: A read error likely explains this, since a far larger clone differs by one base. The chain couples TRBV6-4 to TRBJ2-1, with TRBD2 as a possible D gene (6 bases). Germline V gene data show CDR1 as MRHNA and CDR2 as SNTAGT. CDR3 length: 13 residues. V was pared by 9 bases and J by 7 bases, with 16 bases between. DNA of the CDR3: TGTGCCAGAAGAGAACTACTAGCTAATGAGCAGTTCTTC. Translation: CARRELLANEQFF.

This clonotype was found once. Mismatch with germline at one junction end may stem from a read error. This rearrangement joins TRBV2 to TRBJ1-5, with D maybe TRBD1 (6 bases). The CDR3 covers 15 residues. Germline lookup yields CDR1 SNHLY and CDR2 FYNNEI. The CDR3 sequence is CASRADRTGGQPRHF. CDR3 coding DNA: TGTGCCAGCAGGGCAGACAGGACTGGGGGTCAGCCCCGGCATTTT.

The table lists this clonotype with many counts. The rearrangement joins TRBV19 to TRBJ1-5; D remains ambiguous. This CDR3 region has 12 residues. Germline V lookup: CDR1 LNHDA, CDR2 SQIVND (reference sequence). Trimming took off 3 bases at V and 14 bases at J, with 14 bases between the two ends. The CDR3 coding sequence is TGTGCCAGTAGTATTATAAATGGGCGGGAGCATTTT. It encodes CASSIINGREHF.

This sequence joins TRBV7-2 and TRBJ2-2; no firm D call. CDR1 is SGHTA, CDR2 FQGNSA, per germline. The V gene lost 3 bases and the J gene lost 6 bases, with 8 bases spanning the gap. This CDR3 region has 13 residues. CDR3 amino acids: CASSFLIAGELFF. CDR3 coding DNA: TGTGCCAGCAGCTTTTTAATCGCCGGGGAGCTGTTTTTT.

V gene TRBV6-1 combines with J gene TRBJ1-6, with 9 bases fitting TRBD1. Per the germline V gene, CDR1 is MNHNS and CDR2 is SASEGT. The CDR3 has 14 amino acids. The J segment lost 9 bases and the V segment lost 6 bases, leaving 6 bases of the junction unmatched. The CDR3 DNA is TGTGCCAGCAGGAGTGGACAGGGGCCTTCACCCCTCCACTTT. It translates to CASRSGQGPSPLHF.

This clonotype was counted ten times or more. V gene TRBV9 combines with J gene TRBJ2-2, with 8 bases matching TRBD2. The CDR3 loop spans 16 amino acids. The germline gives CDR1 SGDLS, CDR2 YYNGEE. With V trimmed by 0 bases and J by 4 bases, 5 bases remained unmatched. As DNA, the CDR3 is TGTGCCAGCAGCGTAGGAATCGGGAGGGGCACCGGGGAGCTGTTTTTT. Amino acid sequence: CASSVGIGRGTGELFF.

This clonotype ranks as medium-sized (0.01 to 0.1%). This chain links TRBV5-1 with TRBJ2-2; 10 bases map to TRBD1. J was trimmed by 2 bases and V by 3 bases; bases with no gene match: 7. This CDR3 spans 17 amino acids. Germline V gene lookup returns CDR1 SGHRS and CDR2 YFSETQ. In DNA form, the CDR3 reads TGCGCCAGCAGCTCTCCGAGGACAGGGGGTAACACCGGGGAGCTGTTTTTT. Residues: CASSSPRTGGNTGELFF.

This clonotype was counted only a few times. Just one base apart from a much larger clone, this may be a read error. The chain couples TRBV5-5 to TRBJ2-7, with 8 bases fitting TRBD2. Germline V gene lookup returns CDR1 SGHKS and CDR2 YYEKEE (reference sequence). The J segment lost 5 bases and the V segment lost 0 bases, leaving 7 bases of the junction unmatched. This CDR3 contains 15 residues. CDR3 in amino acids: CASSLAVRGGDEQYF. CDR3 DNA: TGTGCCAGCAGCTTGGCTGTACGGGGGGGCGACGAGCAGTACTTC.

This clonotype has a handful of counts. This rearrangement joins TRBV4-2 to TRBJ2-3; TRBD2 might be the D (6 bases). The CDR3 covers 17 residues. CDR1 and CDR2 (germline): LGHNA, YNFKEQ. V lost 2 bases to trimming and J lost 2 bases, with 17 bases between them. The CDR3 loop reads CASSQFLRPSDTDTQYF. Written as DNA, the CDR3 is TGTGCCAGCAGCCAATTCCTCAGGCCTAGCGACACAGATACGCAGTATTTT.

This clonotype was picked up many times. V is TRBV12-3 or TRBV12-4 and J is TRBJ2-3; possibly TRBD2 for D (5 bases). The CDR3 runs 14 residues. The germline V and J ends were trimmed by 8 bases and 1 base, with 13 bases remaining between them. The DNA for the CDR3 is TGTGCCAGCCGCCCGGGGTTCGGCACAGATACGCAGTATTTT. Encoded protein: CASRPGFGTDTQYF.

The sample holds many counts of this clonotype. The CDR3 protein is CASNRGLQETQYF. CDR3 bases: TGTGCCAGCAACCGGGGACTCCAAGAGACCCAGTACTTC. The gene calls are TRBV12-3 or TRBV12-4 and TRBJ2-5; D may be TRBD2 (6 bases). Trimming left V 7 bases short and J 1 base short, with 10 bases between. CDR3 length equals 13 residues.

The chain carries TRBV6-2 or TRBV6-3 and TRBJ2-7; 8 bases fit TRBD1. J lost 0 bases, V lost 9 bases, and 4 bases had no gene match. CDR1 is MNHEY and CDR2 is SVGEGT in the germline V gene. This CDR3 has 13 residues. CDR3 DNA: TGTGCCAGTATGACAGGGGTCTCCTACGAGCAGTACTTC. It translates to CASMTGVSYEQYF.

This chain connects TRBV20-1 to TRBJ2-1; D ambiguous. Germline loops: CDR1 DFQATT, CDR2 SNEGSKA (reference sequence). The CDR3 has 13 residues. The ends were cut back, 6 bases at V and 8 bases at J, with 17 bases in the middle. The CDR3 nucleotides are TGCAGTGCCCCAAACCAGGAAGCATATGAGCAGTTCTTC. It encodes CSAPNQEAYEQFF.

The gene calls are TRBV28 and TRBJ1-2; D is perhaps TRBD1 (5 bases). Looked up from germline, CDR1 is MDHEN and CDR2 is SYDVKM. Trimming took 6 bases from V and 1 from J, leaving 12 bases between them. The CDR3 runs 14 residues. The CDR3: CASRNGGINYGYTF. CDR3 DNA sequence: TGTGCCAGCAGGAATGGGGGTATTAACTATGGCTACACCTTC.

Many counts were recorded for this clonotype. The rearrangement links TRBV5-1 to TRBJ1-2; D gene ambiguous. The CDR3 loop spans 13 amino acids. Germline loops: CDR1 SGHRS, CDR2 YFSETQ. Trimming cost V 4 bases and J 0 bases, with 7 bases left between them. The CDR3 nucleotides are TGCGCCAGCAGCCCGGATCCTAACTATGGCTACACCTTC. This translates into CASSPDPNYGYTF.

This clonotype was detected many times. The V call is TRBV2, the J call TRBJ2-2, with D possibly being TRBD1 (7 bases). With 7 bases removed from V and 8 bases from J, the gap between germline ends came to 23 bases. CDR1 is SNHLY and CDR2 is FYNNEI in the germline V gene. The CDR3 runs to 16 residues. This CDR3 reads CASKAGLAGGSGELFF. In DNA, the CDR3 is TGTGCCAGCAAAGCGGGTTTGGCAGGGGGATCTGGGGAGCTGTTTTTT.

This clonotype was seen many times. The chain joins TRBV15 to TRBJ2-7; 10 nucleotides line up with TRBD1. Unmatched junction bases numbered 5, after V lost 1 base and J lost 5 bases. The germline V gene has CDR1 LNHNV and CDR2 YYDKDF (reference sequence). The CDR3 has 15 residues. CDR3 coding DNA: TGTGCCACCAGCAGAGGTGACAGGGGGCTAGACGAGCAGTACTTC. Its protein product is CATSRGDRGLDEQYF.